This T cell receptor beta chain was profiled in a study of shared clonotypes between healthy human individuals. General observations from the study: How much donors shared clonotypes was expected to be affected by sequencing depth. Rarefaction curves obtained for sorted subsets showed sequencing incomplete despite large depth. Estimated richness was generally greater in naive than memory subsets.

Each of the donors was a healthy adult who was HIV-negative and had not had a recent acute infection or vaccination. A word on this clone: What it binds is unknown.

Per the germline V gene, CDR1 is MGHRA and CDR2 is YSYEKL. CDR3 length: 17 residues. V was trimmed by 0 bases and J by 0 bases, leaving 11 bases between them. Assay used: immunoSEQ multiplex PCR; TCRdb lists only in-frame clones, some missing. This sample carries about 2.4 million clones, about 92% of them seen once, and the ten largest clones take about 0.13%. The chain has TRBV4-1 and TRBJ2-2, with D possibly being TRBD1 (5 bases). Input material: naive CD4+ T cells sorted from blood. Documented subset: CD45RA+ positively selected. The origin of this receptor is a man between 18 and 29 years old in good health. The CDR3 nucleotides read TGCGCCAGCAGCCAAGACGTCATCAGGGCGAACACCGGGGAGCTGTTTTTT. This codes for CASSQDVIRANTGELFF.